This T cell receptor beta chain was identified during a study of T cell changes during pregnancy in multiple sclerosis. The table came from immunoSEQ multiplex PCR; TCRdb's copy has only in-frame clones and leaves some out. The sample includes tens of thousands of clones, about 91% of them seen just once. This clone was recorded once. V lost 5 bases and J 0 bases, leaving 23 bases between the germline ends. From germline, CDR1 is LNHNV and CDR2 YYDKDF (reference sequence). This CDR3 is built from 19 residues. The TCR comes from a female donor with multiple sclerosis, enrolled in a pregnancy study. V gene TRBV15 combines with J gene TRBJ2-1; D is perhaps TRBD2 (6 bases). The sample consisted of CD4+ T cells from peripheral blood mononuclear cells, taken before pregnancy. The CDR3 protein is CATSFPRRGLRFSYNEQFF. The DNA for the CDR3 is TGTGCCACCAGCTTTCCCCGTCGGGGGTTGCGGTTCTCCTACAATGAGCAGTTCTTC.